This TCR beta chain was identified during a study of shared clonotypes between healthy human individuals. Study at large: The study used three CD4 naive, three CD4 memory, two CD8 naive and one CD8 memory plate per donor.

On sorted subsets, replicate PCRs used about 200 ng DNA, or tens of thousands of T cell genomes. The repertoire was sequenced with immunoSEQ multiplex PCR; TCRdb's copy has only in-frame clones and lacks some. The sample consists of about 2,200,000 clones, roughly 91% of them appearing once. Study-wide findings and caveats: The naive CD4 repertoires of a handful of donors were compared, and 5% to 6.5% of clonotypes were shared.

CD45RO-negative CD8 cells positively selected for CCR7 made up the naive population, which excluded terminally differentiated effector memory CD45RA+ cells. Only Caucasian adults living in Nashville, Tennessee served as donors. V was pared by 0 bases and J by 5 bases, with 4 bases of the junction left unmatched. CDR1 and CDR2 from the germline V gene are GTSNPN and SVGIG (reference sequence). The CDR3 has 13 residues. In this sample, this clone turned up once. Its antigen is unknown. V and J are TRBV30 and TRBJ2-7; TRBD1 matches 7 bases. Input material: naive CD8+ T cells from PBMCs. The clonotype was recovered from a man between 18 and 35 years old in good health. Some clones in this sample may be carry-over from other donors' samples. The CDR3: CAWSVTGANEQYF. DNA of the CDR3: TGTGCCTGGAGTGTAACAGGGGCAAACGAGCAGTACTTC.